A single sample is the source of the 20 T cell receptor beta chains below, sequenced in a study of cytomegalovirus exposure and HLA in healthy donors. TCRdb's table, derived via immunoSEQ multiplex PCR, lists solely in-frame clones and lacks some. Among fewer than 250,000 clones listed, around 86% were seen once. The sequenced material came from PBMCs. These receptors came from a young woman in good health and CMV-seropositive.

The chain is built from TRBV5-4 and TRBJ2-7; D unresolved. Deletions cut 0 bases from V and 0 bases from J, with 10 bases between. This CDR3 has 15 residues. Germline V gene lookup returns CDR1 SGHNT and CDR2 YYREEE (reference sequence). CDR3 sequence reads: CASSLGQAHSYEQYF. The CDR3 nucleotides are TGTGCCAGCAGCTTGGGTCAGGCGCACTCCTACGAGCAGTACTTC.

The chain employs TRBV27 and TRBJ2-5; 10 bases map to TRBD1. V shed 2 bases, J shed 4 bases, and the junction held 4 bases outside the gene matches. The CDR3 length is 15 residues. CDR1 and CDR2 from the germline V gene are MNHEY and SMNVEV (reference sequence). This chain's CDR3 is CASSLGQGGGETQYF. In DNA form, the CDR3 reads TGTGCCAGCAGTTTAGGACAGGGGGGAGGAGAGACCCAGTACTTC.

V gene TRBV6-1 combines with J gene TRBJ2-2; TRBD1 matches at 8 bases. The CDR3 covers 18 residues. Germline V gene sequence: CDR1 MNHNS, CDR2 SASEGT. Germline trimming cut 4 bases from V and 5 bases from J; bases unmatched to any gene: 15. The CDR3, as DNA: TGTGCCAGCAGTGGCCCCACACCGACAGGGGTAGGGACCGGGGAGCTGTTTTTT. This codes for CASSGPTPTGVGTGELFF.

This clone was recorded a few times. The V call is TRBV6-5, the J call TRBJ1-2; 9 bases match TRBD1. CDR1 is MNHEY and CDR2 is SVGAGI in the germline V gene. Trimming took 8 bases from V and 4 from J; bases not matched to a gene: 8. The CDR3 extends over 14 amino acids. The CDR3 DNA is TGTGCCAGCTCTTGGGACAGGGCAGGCTATGGCTACACCTTC. It specifies CASSWDRAGYGYTF.

The V and J genes are TRBV4-2 and TRBJ2-1; the match to TRBD2 covers 14 bases. Trimming took 4 bases from V and 9 from J; bases not matched to a gene: 11. The CDR3 is made up of 17 amino acids. Per germline, CDR1 LGHNA and CDR2 YNFKEQ. The CDR3 here is CASSPGTSGSELGEQFF. CDR3 nucleotide sequence: TGTGCCAGCAGCCCCGGGACTAGCGGGAGTGAATTAGGTGAGCAGTTCTTC.

The chain carries TRBV9 and TRBJ2-3; D might be TRBD2 (6 bases). V lost 0 bases and J 2 bases, leaving 10 bases between the germline ends. The germline V gene has CDR1 SGDLS and CDR2 YYNGEE. The CDR3 runs 15 residues. The CDR3 spells CASSVDGSSTDTQYF. The CDR3 DNA follows: TGTGCCAGCAGCGTAGACGGGAGCTCCACAGATACGCAGTATTTT.

V is TRBV5-1 and J is TRBJ2-7; 10 positions match TRBD2. Germline V lookup: CDR1 SGHRS, CDR2 YFSETQ. V gave up 6 bases and J gave up 3 bases; unmatched junction bases: 6. This CDR3 spans 14 amino acids. Here the CDR3 reads CASNLAGDHYEQYF. Here the CDR3 DNA reads TGCGCCAGCAACCTAGCGGGAGATCACTACGAGCAGTACTTC. Filled out from reference TRBV5-1 and TRBJ2-7, the complete variable domain reads KAGVTQTPRYLIKTRGQQVTLSCSPISGHRSVSWYQQTPGQGLQFLFEYFSETQRNKGNFPGRFSGRQFSNSRSEMNVSTLELGDSALYLCASNLAGDHYEQYFGPGTRLTVT.

The J gene is TRBJ2-5, the V gene TRBV11-3; 8 positions agree with TRBD1. The junction had 6 bases not matched to a gene; V was cut back by 5 bases and J by 1 base. The germline gives CDR1 SGHNT, CDR2 YENEEA. The CDR3 loop spans 15 amino acids. The CDR3 DNA reads as TGTGCCAGCAGCCCCGACAGGGGAGTCCAAGAGACCCAGTACTTC. This translates into CASSPDRGVQETQYF.

The rearrangement joins TRBV11-2 to TRBJ2-7; D might be TRBD2 (6 bases). The CDR3 loop spans 12 amino acids. CDR1 is SGHAT, CDR2 FQNNGV, per germline. Trimming left V 3 bases short and J 3 bases short, with 6 bases between. The CDR3 here is CASSLEGYEQYF. Here the CDR3 DNA reads TGTGCCAGCAGCTTGGAGGGCTACGAGCAGTACTTC.

The J gene is TRBJ2-7, the V gene TRBV4-1, with TRBD2 matching 9 bases. Trimming at V came to 2 bases and at J to 2 bases, leaving 10 bases not matched to a gene. Germline values: CDR1 MGHRA, CDR2 YSYEKL. The CDR3 contains 17 residues. This CDR3 is CASSQIPGTSIPYEQYF. The CDR3 bases are TGCGCCAGCAGCCAAATACCCGGGACTAGCATCCCCTACGAGCAGTACTTC.

The chain couples TRBV18 to TRBJ1-1; TRBD1 is a possible D gene (6 bases). The V end was cut by 2 bases, the J end by 5 bases, with 15 bases between. CDR1 is KGHSH and CDR2 is LQKENI in the germline V gene. The CDR3 sequence is 15 residues long. DNA for the CDR3: TGTGCCAGCTCACCAACAGGGTATCAGGGGACTGAAGCTTTCTTT. It translates to CASSPTGYQGTEAFF.

Remarks on this clone: Compared with germline, one end of the junction differs, possibly owing to a read error. The chain recombines TRBV6-1 with TRBJ2-7; 7 nucleotides match TRBD2. This CDR3 is 15 amino acids long. The V gene's germline CDR1 is MNHNS and CDR2 SASEGT. CDR3 sequence (DNA): TGTGCCAGCAATGAAATTAGCGGGTCCTCCTACGAGCAGTACTTC. Protein sequence: CASNEISGSSYEQYF.

This rearrangement joins TRBV7-6 to TRBJ2-7, with 9 bases fitting TRBD1. The CDR3 is made up of 14 amino acids. Unmatched junction bases numbered 5, after V lost 4 bases and J lost 4 bases. Germline V gives CDR1 SGHVS, CDR2 FNYEAQ. CDR3 amino acids: CASSSPDRGYEQYF. In DNA form, the CDR3 reads TGTGCCAGCAGCTCCCCCGACAGGGGGTACGAGCAGTACTTC.

The rearrangement uses TRBV6-5 and TRBJ1-2, with D perhaps matching TRBD1 (6 bases). This CDR3 spans 13 amino acids. From germline, CDR1 is MNHEY and CDR2 SVGAGI. The V and J ends lost 6 bases and 6 bases respectively, with 14 bases between them. The CDR3, as DNA: TGTGCCAGCAGCCGTACCGGGACAAATGGCTACACCTTC. Residues: CASSRTGTNGYTF.

The chain links TRBV9 to TRBJ1-1; 8 bases are a match to TRBD1. The CDR3 runs to 13 residues. Germline V gene data show CDR1 as SGDLS and CDR2 as YYNGEE. V shed 3 bases and J 5 bases; nucleotides not matched to a gene: 3. The CDR3 DNA follows: TGTGCCAGCAGCGACGGACAGGGAACTGAAGCTTTCTTT. The encoded protein is CASSDGQGTEAFF.

The V gene is TRBV30, the J gene TRBJ2-7; no firm D call. CDR1 is GTSNPN, CDR2 SVGIG, per germline (reference sequence). CDR3 length: 13 amino acids. V was trimmed by 2 bases and J by 3 bases, leaving 11 bases between them. The CDR3 sequence is CAWSRLPYYEQYF. CDR3 in DNA: TGTGCCTGGAGTCGTTTGCCCTACTACGAGCAGTACTTC.

The rearrangement links TRBV5-6 to TRBJ2-5, with D uncertain. The CDR3 is 11 residues long. Germline V lookup: CDR1 SGHDT, CDR2 YYEEEE. The V end was cut by 2 bases, the J end by 5 bases, with 4 bases between. The CDR3, as DNA: TGTGCCAGCAGCTTACGGGAGACCCAGTACTTC. Translation gives CASSLRETQYF.

The gene calls are TRBV27 and TRBJ2-2; 8 bases line up with TRBD1. This CDR3 is built from 20 residues. V dropped 6 bases and J dropped 5; count of bases not matched to a gene: 23. Germline V gene lookup returns CDR1 MNHEY and CDR2 SMNVEV (reference sequence). Here the CDR3 reads CASSPSSPGQVFGATGELFF. The CDR3 coding sequence is TGTGCCAGCAGCCCCAGCTCTCCGGGACAGGTTTTCGGAGCGACCGGGGAGCTGTTTTTT.

The chain carries TRBV9 and TRBJ2-1, with D possibly being TRBD1 (6 bases). Germline V lookup: CDR1 SGDLS, CDR2 YYNGEE. This CDR3 is 13 amino acids long. V was cut by 0 bases and J by 8 bases, with 9 bases left in between. The CDR3: CASSVAGVDEQFF. The DNA for the CDR3 is TGTGCCAGCAGCGTAGCAGGGGTCGATGAGCAGTTCTTC.

J is TRBJ1-1 and V is TRBV18, with TRBD1 matching over 8 bases. Germline CDR1 reads KGHSH; CDR2 reads LQKENI. Trimming cost V 6 bases and J 5 bases; bases outside gene matches: 11. This CDR3 region has 15 residues. Written as DNA, the CDR3 is TGTGCCAGCTCCAGTCTCGGGACAGGCGGGACTGAAGCTTTCTTT. This gives the protein CASSSLGTGGTEAFF.